What follows are 14 T cell receptor beta chains derived from one specimen sequenced in a study of blood T cell repertoires in COVID-19 (dated by TCRdb to about 2020). Receptor amplification or capture employed the immunoSEQ multiplex PCR assay. TCRdb holds this immuneACCESS table with in-frame rearrangements only. Some clones are missing; in checked studies, unresolved V genes explain under half, and the rest has no known cause. The sample table contains 120,000 or so clones; only one count was recorded for around nine tenths of them. Approximately 1.1% of the sample is in the top ten clones. Material for sequencing was peripheral blood. The receptor source for this set is an elderly woman with acute or convalescent COVID-19.

This clone was counted between two and nine times. This rearrangement joins TRBV5-1 to TRBJ2-1, with D maybe TRBD1 (6 bases). V was trimmed by 2 bases and J by 6 bases, leaving 9 bases between them. This CDR3 region has 13 residues. Germline loops: CDR1 SGHRS, CDR2 YFSETQ. The CDR3 DNA reads TGCGCCAGCAGCTTCGGGACAAGCAATGAGCAGTTCTTC. It translates to CASSFGTSNEQFF.

The rearrangement uses TRBV10-2 and TRBJ2-7; 9 positions match TRBD2. This CDR3 has 17 residues. J gave up 5 bases and V 3 bases, and 14 bases lay outside the gene matches. CDR1 and CDR2 from the germline V gene are WSHSY and SAAADI. This chain's CDR3 is CASSEGWVSGRFHEQYF. As DNA, the CDR3 is TGCGCCAGCAGTGAAGGGTGGGTAAGCGGGAGGTTCCACGAGCAGTACTTC.

The chain uses TRBV6-2 or TRBV6-3 and TRBJ1-1; possibly TRBD1 for D (6 bases). V lost 7 bases and J lost 6, with 24 bases in between. The CDR3 length is 16 residues. Germline CDR1 reads MNHEY; CDR2 reads SVGEGT. This CDR3 is CASTPPPGRGGAEAFF. CDR3 in DNA: TGTGCCAGCACCCCTCCCCCCGGCAGGGGTGGGGCTGAAGCTTTCTTT.

This clone appeared once. The V gene is TRBV6-4, the J gene TRBJ2-7; 7 nucleotides line up with TRBD1. Germline V gene data show CDR1 as MRHNA and CDR2 as SNTAGT. The CDR3 runs to 15 residues. V lost 7 bases and J lost 3; bases outside the gene matches: 12. The CDR3 bases are TGTGCCAGCACGCGGGTCAGGGGGTCAGGCTACGAGCAGTACTTC. It is translated as CASTRVRGSGYEQYF.

The genes are TRBV19 and TRBJ1-3; D is perhaps TRBD1 (5 bases). From germline, CDR1 is LNHDA and CDR2 SQIVND (reference sequence). Trimming took off 4 bases at V and 4 bases at J, with 11 bases between the two ends. CDR3 length: 14 amino acids. The CDR3 DNA is TGTGCCAGTAGTAACCAGGGTTTCGGAAACACCATATATTTT. Its protein is CASSNQGFGNTIYF.

The chain links TRBV19 to TRBJ1-1; the match to TRBD1 covers 7 bases. The CDR3 contains 13 residues. In germline, CDR1 is LNHDA, CDR2 SQIVND (reference sequence). Trimming cost V 6 bases and J 2 bases; bases outside gene matches: 3. The CDR3 DNA is TGTGCCAGTAGGGGACAGCTCAACACTGAAGCTTTCTTT. This translates into CASRGQLNTEAFF.

This clone was detected a few times. This chain connects TRBV6-5 to TRBJ2-1; D call uncertain. Germline-derived CDR1 and CDR2 are MNHEY and SVGAGI. CDR3 length equals 14 residues. The ends were cut back, 2 bases at V and 4 bases at J, with 9 bases in the middle. This chain's CDR3 is CASSYTTPYNEQFF. Here the CDR3 DNA reads TGTGCCAGCAGTTACACGACACCTTACAATGAGCAGTTCTTC.

This clone was seen just once. The chain recombines TRBV7-2 with TRBJ2-3, with a weak D call TRBD2 (5 bases). The germline gives CDR1 SGHTA, CDR2 FQGNSA. Between the trimmed V and J ends, which lost 5 bases and 6 bases, there was a span of 15 bases. The CDR3 is 14 residues long. The CDR3 sequence: CASSQGLPGDTQYF. In DNA form, the CDR3 reads TGTGCCAGCAGCCAAGGACTCCCGGGGGATACGCAGTATTTT.

The J gene is TRBJ2-3, the V gene TRBV18; D gene uncertain. Between the trimmed V and J ends, which lost 0 bases and 0 bases, there was a span of 7 bases. CDR1 is KGHSH, CDR2 LQKENI, per germline. This CDR3 contains 15 residues. CDR3 DNA sequence: TGTGCCAGCTCACCACCCGTATCTAGCACAGATACGCAGTATTTT. Protein: CASSPPVSSTDTQYF.

The chain couples TRBV19 to TRBJ1-5, with D perhaps matching TRBD1 (5 bases). The germline V gene has CDR1 LNHDA and CDR2 SQIVND (reference sequence). The CDR3 totals 13 residues. Trimming took 0 bases from V and 10 from J, leaving 10 bases between them. The CDR3 sequence: CASSIEAGRPQHF. The CDR3 nucleotides read TGTGCCAGTAGTATAGAGGCGGGGCGTCCCCAGCATTTT.

V is TRBV28 and J is TRBJ1-4; TRBD1 might be the D (5 bases). This CDR3 has 14 residues. Germline V gene sequence: CDR1 MDHEN, CDR2 SYDVKM. Deletions cut 7 bases from V and 8 bases from J, with 17 bases between. The CDR3 nucleotides read TGTGCCAGCACCTCGGGGGGGTTGGGAGAAAAACTGTTTTTT. This gives the protein CASTSGGLGEKLFF. The entire variable domain, with the rest obtained from reference TRBV28 and TRBJ1-4, is as follows: DVKVTQSSRYLVKRTGEKVFLECVQDMDHENMFWYRQDPGLGLRLIYFSYDVKMKEKGDIPEGYSVSREKKERFSLILESASTNQTSMYLCASTSGGLGEKLFFGSGTQLSVL.

Concerning this clone itself: The junction does not match germline at one end; this may be a read error. The rearrangement joins TRBV18 to TRBJ1-4, with a weak D call TRBD1 (5 bases). This CDR3 is built from 14 residues. Germline V CDR1 and CDR2: KGHSH, LQKENI. The CDR3 region has the DNA TGTGCCAGCTCACCACGGACAACAAATGAAAAACTGTTTTTT. Residues: CASSPRTTNEKLFF.

The chain has TRBV4-3 and TRBJ2-3, with 9 bases that match TRBD2. Germline CDR1 is LGHNA and CDR2 is YSLEER. CDR3 length: 16 amino acids. Trimming removed 3 bases from V and 0 bases from J; junction bases left unmatched: 4. Here the CDR3 reads CASSQVAGESTDTQYF. The CDR3 DNA is TGCGCCAGCAGCCAGGTAGCGGGGGAGAGCACAGATACGCAGTATTTT.

Here the CDR3 DNA reads TGTGCCAGCAGCTTGTGGGACATTGGAGCTGAAGCTTTCTTT. Translated, it gives CASSLWDIGAEAFF. The chain is built from TRBV5-5 and TRBJ1-1, with D perhaps matching TRBD1 (6 bases). Trimming pared 1 base from V and 6 bases from J, leaving 13 bases between. Looked up from germline, CDR1 is SGHKS and CDR2 is YYEKEE (reference sequence). The CDR3 covers 14 residues. Looking up the rest from reference TRBV5-5 and TRBJ1-1 gives the full variable domain: DAGVTQSPTHLIKTRGQQVTLRCSPISGHKSVSWYQQVLGQGPQFIFQYYEKEERGRGNFPDRFSARQFPNYSSELNVNALLLGDSALYLCASSLWDIGAEAFFGQGTRLTVV.